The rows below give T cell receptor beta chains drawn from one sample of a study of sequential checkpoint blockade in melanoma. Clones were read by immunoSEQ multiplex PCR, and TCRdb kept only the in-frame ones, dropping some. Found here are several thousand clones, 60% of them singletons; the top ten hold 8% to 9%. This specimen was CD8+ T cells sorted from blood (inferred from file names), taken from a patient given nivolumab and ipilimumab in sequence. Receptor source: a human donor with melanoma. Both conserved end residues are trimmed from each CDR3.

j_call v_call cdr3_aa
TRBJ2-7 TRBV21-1 ASSKRDKPYEQY
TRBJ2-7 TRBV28 ASSLLGLADSNYEQY
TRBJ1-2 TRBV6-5 ASSFRTGSGYGYT
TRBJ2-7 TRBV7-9 ASSWTSGSYYEQY
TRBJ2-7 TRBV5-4 ASSPTSAPSYEQY
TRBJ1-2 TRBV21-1 ASTRDRGRGGYT
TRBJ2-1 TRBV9 ASSVDDSISYNEQF
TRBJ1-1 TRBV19 ASSSRQAGGSTEAF
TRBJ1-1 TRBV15 ATSRSNRDRGLGAF
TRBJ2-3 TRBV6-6 ASSFLGEGTDTQY
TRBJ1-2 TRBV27 ASSLTLGGNYGYT
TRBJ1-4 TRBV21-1 ASSILTGSPNEKLF
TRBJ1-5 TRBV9 ASSVGGLGNQPQH
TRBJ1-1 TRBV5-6 ASSLVRGAEAF
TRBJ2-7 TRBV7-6 ASSLVGRQATYEQY
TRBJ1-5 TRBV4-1 ASSQDETGYQPQH
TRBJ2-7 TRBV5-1 ASSLDFGRTSGPYEQY
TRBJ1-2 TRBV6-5 ASSPQWNYGYT
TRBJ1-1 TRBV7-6 ASSLGRLRDEAF
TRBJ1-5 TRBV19 ASSIGNRVGRNQPQH
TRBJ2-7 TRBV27 ASRAGRGEQY
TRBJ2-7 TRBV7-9 ASSPERGHYEQY
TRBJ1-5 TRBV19 ASSQGTDSNQPQH
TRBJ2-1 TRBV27 ASTSYWTSGIAHNNEQF
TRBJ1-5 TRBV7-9 ASSPRGGGSQPQH
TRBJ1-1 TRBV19 ASSIGLTEAF
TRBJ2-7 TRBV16 ASSQLQGVDEQY
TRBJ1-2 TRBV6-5 ASSYSGVGYGYT
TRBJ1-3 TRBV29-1 SVEDGQETGNTIY
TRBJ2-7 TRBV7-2 ASSLAGQGTYEQY
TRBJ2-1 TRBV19 ASSIGTGAHYNEQF
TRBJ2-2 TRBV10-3 AIYGTSGSDTGELF
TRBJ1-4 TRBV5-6 ASSLAGRGPTNEKLF
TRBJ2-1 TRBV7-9 ASSRGLGFKF
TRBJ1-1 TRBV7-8 ASSATLTGNTEAF
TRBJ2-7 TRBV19 ASSITSTSYEQY
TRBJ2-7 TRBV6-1 ASSDMSGSIYEQY
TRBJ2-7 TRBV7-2 ASSSVRSYEQY
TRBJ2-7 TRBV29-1 SVESGGYEQY
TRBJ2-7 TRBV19 ASSIGLGSYEQY
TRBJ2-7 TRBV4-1 ASSLSGTGFFEQY
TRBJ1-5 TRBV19 ASREDSYSNQPQH
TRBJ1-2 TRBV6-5 ASSHQGGRYGYT
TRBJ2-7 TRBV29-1 SVEAQGQTYEQY
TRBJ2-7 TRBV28 ASSAGTGLYEQY
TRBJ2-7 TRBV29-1 SVARGQTYEQY
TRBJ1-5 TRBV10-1 ASSEGRGQPQH
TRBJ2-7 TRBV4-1 ASSQFYGYEQY
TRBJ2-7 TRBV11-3 ASSQREGPYEQY
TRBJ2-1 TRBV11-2 ASMGGLAGVNEQF
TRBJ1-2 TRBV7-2 ASSKRLPRAYYGYT